Listed here are 17 T cell receptor beta chains from one sample, sequenced in a study of vaccination effects on CD4 cells after COVID-19. The culture ran for 10 days, and then CD4+ T cells were isolated. The protocol was immunoSEQ multiplex PCR, while the TCRdb copy is restricted to in-frame clones and leaves out a portion. The table records some 39,000 clones, about 80% of them present only once. Antigens of these TCRs are unknown. The sequencing used CD4+ T cells from PBMCs cultured without peptide, collected before COVID-19 vaccination. The receptors originated from a human donor who received a COVID-19 vaccine.

V usage is TRBV5-1 and J usage is TRBJ1-5, with D perhaps TRBD1 (5 bases). V lost 4 bases and J 3 bases, leaving 14 bases between the germline ends. The CDR3 sequence is 15 residues long. Germline V gives CDR1 SGHRS, CDR2 YFSETQ. CDR3 nucleotide sequence: TGCGCCAGCAGCGCACCCGACAGTTCCAATCAGCCCCAGCATTTT. Its translation is CASSAPDSSNQPQHF.

The V and J genes are TRBV6-6 and TRBJ1-2; possibly TRBD1 for D (5 bases). The CDR3 has 14 residues. In germline, CDR1 is MNHNY, CDR2 SVGAGI (reference sequence). Trimming removed 4 bases from V and 3 bases from J, with 12 bases in between. The CDR3: CASSSAGRYYGYTF. DNA for the CDR3: TGTGCCAGCAGTTCGGCAGGGCGATACTATGGCTACACCTTC.

CDR3 DNA: TGTGCCAGCATAAAAGGGTGGACGGAGAGCTCCTATAATTCACCCCTCCACTTT. This gives the protein CASIKGWTESSYNSPLHF. The genes are TRBV7-2 and TRBJ1-6; no definite D call. The CDR3 has 18 residues. Germline CDR1 SGHTA, CDR2 FQGNSA. V lost 7 bases and J 0 bases, leaving 19 bases between the germline ends. The full variable domain, its missing parts supplied by reference TRBV7-2 and TRBJ1-6, is GAGVSQSPSNKVTEKGKDVELRCDPISGHTALYWYRQSLGQGLEFLIYFQGNSAPDKSGLPSDRFSAERTGGSVSTLTIQRTQQEDSAVYLCASIKGWTESSYNSPLHFGNGTRLTVT.

J is TRBJ2-1 and V is TRBV10-3; D not certain. In germline, CDR1 is ENHRY, CDR2 SYGVKD. V was clipped by 5 bases and J by 5 bases, with 4 bases between them. This CDR3 contains 11 residues. This CDR3 reads CAISFHNEQFF. Here the CDR3 DNA reads TGTGCCATCAGTTTTCACAATGAGCAGTTCTTC.

This chain's CDR3 is CASSHALRGQLYEKLFF. For the CDR3, the DNA is TGCGCCAGCAGCCACGCCTTGAGAGGACAGTTATATGAAAAACTGTTTTTT. The chain carries TRBV4-1 and TRBJ1-4; D perhaps matches TRBD1 (6 bases). The germline CDR1 and CDR2 sequences are MGHRA and YSYEKL. The CDR3 covers 17 residues. Trimming took 3 bases from V and 6 from J, leaving 20 bases between them.

The chain uses TRBV5-1 and TRBJ2-2, with D perhaps TRBD2 (5 bases). The CDR3 runs to 18 residues. Germline CDR1 reads SGHRS; CDR2 reads YFSETQ. Trimming removed 0 bases from V and 1 base from J, with 16 bases in between. For the CDR3, the DNA is TGCGCCAGCAGCTTGGCCCGGAGGTGGACGGTGAACACCGGGGAGCTGTTTTTT. This translates into CASSLARRWTVNTGELFF.

CDR3 in DNA: TGTGCCAGCAGCCCCCGTACGGGACAGGGCTCACCCCTCCACTTT. This sequence encodes CASSPRTGQGSPLHF. This sequence joins TRBV7-9 and TRBJ1-6; 9 positions agree with TRBD1. The CDR3 contains 15 residues. The V segment lost 5 bases and the J segment 10 bases; nucleotides outside the gene matches: 9. Germline V gene data show CDR1 as SEHNR and CDR2 as FQNEAQ (reference sequence).

The V and J genes are TRBV27 and TRBJ2-3, with 8 bases matching TRBD1. The junction had 5 bases not matched to a gene; V was cut back by 6 bases and J by 0 bases. Germline CDR1 reads MNHEY; CDR2 reads SMNVEV (reference sequence). The length of the CDR3 is 15 residues. The CDR3 protein is CASSLGTGSTDTQYF. CDR3 bases: TGTGCCAGCAGCCTAGGGACAGGTAGCACAGATACGCAGTATTTT.

This chain uses TRBV7-8 with TRBJ1-2; possibly TRBD1 for D (6 bases). CDR1 is SGHVS and CDR2 is FQNEAQ in the germline V gene. The CDR3 totals 14 residues. The V and J ends lost 5 bases and 7 bases respectively, with 17 bases between them. CDR3 coding DNA: TGTGCCAGCAGCCGAGACACAGGGTGGTCTGGCTACACCTTC. This encodes CASSRDTGWSGYTF.

This sequence joins TRBV28 and TRBJ2-5; weak D call: TRBD2 (5 bases). The ends were cut back, 8 bases at V and 6 bases at J, with 19 bases in the middle. The V gene's germline CDR1 is MDHEN and CDR2 SYDVKM. The CDR3 has 14 residues. This CDR3 reads CASSPRVTLQTQYF. CDR3 bases: TGTGCCAGCTCGCCGAGGGTCACACTTCAGACCCAGTACTTC.

The genes are TRBV27 and TRBJ2-1, with a tentative D call TRBD1 (6 bases). V shed 3 bases and J shed 7 bases, with 7 bases lying between them. Germline values: CDR1 MNHEY, CDR2 SMNVEV (reference sequence). CDR3 length: 12 residues. CDR3 DNA sequence: TGTGCCAGCAGTTTCAGGGGAAATGAGCAGTTCTTC. Protein: CASSFRGNEQFF.

This chain links TRBV6-1 with TRBJ1-2; 7 bases match TRBD1. With 3 bases clipped from V and 6 bases from J, the junction kept 4 bases outside the gene matches. The CDR3 covers 13 residues. Germline V gives CDR1 MNHNS, CDR2 SASEGT. The CDR3 DNA reads as TGTGCCAGCAGTGAGGGGACAGCGGATGGCTACACCTTC. It codes for CASSEGTADGYTF.

The chain joins TRBV5-1 to TRBJ2-5; 11 bases are shared with TRBD2. There are 15 residues in the CDR3. Per germline, CDR1 SGHRS and CDR2 YFSETQ. Trimming at V came to 4 bases and at J to 5 bases, leaving 7 bases not matched to a gene. The CDR3 sequence is CASSIQTSGGETQYF. The CDR3, as DNA: TGCGCCAGCAGCATACAAACTAGCGGGGGCGAGACCCAGTACTTC.

CDR3 in DNA: TGTGCCAGCAGGAACGACGGTAACTATGGCTACACCTTC. It is translated as CASRNDGNYGYTF. This rearrangement joins TRBV3-1 (or the pseudogene TRBV3-2) to TRBJ1-2; D remains unclear. V gave up 6 bases and J gave up 1 base, with 9 bases separating them. Germline values: CDR1 LGHDT, CDR2 YNNKEL (reference sequence). The CDR3 covers 13 residues.

V usage is TRBV12-3 or TRBV12-4 and J usage is TRBJ2-1; D not certain. Trimming left V 3 bases short and J 4 bases short, with 4 bases between. The CDR3 length is 12 residues. CDR3: CASSFRYNEQFF. The CDR3 DNA reads TGTGCCAGCAGTTTCCGGTACAATGAGCAGTTCTTC.

The chain carries TRBV28 and TRBJ2-7; D is unresolved. Germline V lookup: CDR1 MDHEN, CDR2 SYDVKM. The CDR3 spans 14 residues. Trimming shortened V by 7 bases and J by 2 bases, and 15 bases separated the two germline ends. CDR3 nucleotide sequence: TGTGCCAGCACCCGAACATCCTCTCCCTACGAGCAGTACGTC. Protein sequence: CASTRTSSPYEQYV.

The chain joins TRBV28 to TRBJ1-5; D not resolved. The CDR3 consists of 15 residues. The germline gives CDR1 MDHEN, CDR2 SYDVKM. The V gene lost 6 bases and the J gene lost 3 bases, with 15 bases spanning the gap. CDR3: CASRRKGRDNQPQHF. CDR3 bases: TGTGCCAGCAGACGGAAGGGTCGGGACAATCAGCCCCAGCATTTT.